The entry below describes one T cell receptor (beta chain). Patients from Seattle were sampled longitudinally, starting during active infection. The data are from a study of blood T cell repertoires in COVID-19. Study-wide background: Material from acute and convalescent COVID-19 was sourced from the United States, Italy and Spain. T cells, B-cell-depleted T cells, or PBMCs supplied cDNA or gDNA.

Some clones are missing from TCRdb's copy, which holds only in-frame ones; the method was immunoSEQ multiplex PCR. In the table there are about 480,000 clones, approximately 89% of which are singletons. From germline, CDR1 is GTSNPN and CDR2 SVGIG (reference sequence). This CDR3 spans 13 amino acids. The V end was cut by 3 bases, the J end by 7 bases, with 13 bases between. The specimen was peripheral blood. This clonotype originated in a woman in her fifties or sixties with COVID-19, enrolled during active disease. V is TRBV30 and J is TRBJ1-5; tentative D call: TRBD1 (6 bases). The CDR3 DNA follows: TGTGCCTGGAGCGGGGGAGGGGGGCAGCCCCAGCATTTT. Protein: CAWSGGGGQPQHF.